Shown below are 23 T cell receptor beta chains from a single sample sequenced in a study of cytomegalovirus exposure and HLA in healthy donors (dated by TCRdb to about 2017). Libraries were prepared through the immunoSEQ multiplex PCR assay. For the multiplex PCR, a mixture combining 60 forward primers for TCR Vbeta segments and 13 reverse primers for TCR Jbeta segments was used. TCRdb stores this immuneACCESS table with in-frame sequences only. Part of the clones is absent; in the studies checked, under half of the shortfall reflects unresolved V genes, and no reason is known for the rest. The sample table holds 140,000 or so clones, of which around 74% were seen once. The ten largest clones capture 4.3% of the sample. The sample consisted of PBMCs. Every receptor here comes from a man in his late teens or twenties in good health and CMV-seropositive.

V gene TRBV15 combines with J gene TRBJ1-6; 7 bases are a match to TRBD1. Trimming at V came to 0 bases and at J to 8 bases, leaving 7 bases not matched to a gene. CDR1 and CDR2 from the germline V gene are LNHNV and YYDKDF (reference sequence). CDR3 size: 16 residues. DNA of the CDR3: TGTGCCACCAGCAGAGATTGGGGACAGTCGGATTCACCCCTCCACTTT. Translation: CATSRDWGQSDSPLHF.

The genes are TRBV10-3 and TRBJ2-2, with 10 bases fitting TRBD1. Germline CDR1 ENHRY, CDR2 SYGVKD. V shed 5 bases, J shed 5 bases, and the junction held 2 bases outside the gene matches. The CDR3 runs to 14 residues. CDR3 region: CAISRQGATGELFF. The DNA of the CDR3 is TGTGCCATCAGTAGACAGGGGGCAACCGGGGAGCTGTTTTTT.

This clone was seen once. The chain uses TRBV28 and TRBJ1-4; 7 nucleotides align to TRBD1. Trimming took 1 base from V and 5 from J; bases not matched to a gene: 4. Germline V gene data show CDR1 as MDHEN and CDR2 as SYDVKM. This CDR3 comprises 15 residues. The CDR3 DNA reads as TGTGCCAGCAGTTTATTAGCAGGGGGGAATGAAAAACTGTTTTTT. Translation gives CASSLLAGGNEKLFF.

Here the CDR3 reads CASSLNLNRENTQYF. DNA of the CDR3: TGTGCCAGCAGCTTAAATCTGAACAGGGAGAATACGCAGTATTTT. The chain links TRBV7-2 to TRBJ2-3, with D perhaps TRBD1 (6 bases). The CDR3 runs to 15 residues. Germline CDR1 SGHTA, CDR2 FQGNSA. The germline V and J ends were trimmed by 2 bases and 7 bases, with 16 bases remaining between them.

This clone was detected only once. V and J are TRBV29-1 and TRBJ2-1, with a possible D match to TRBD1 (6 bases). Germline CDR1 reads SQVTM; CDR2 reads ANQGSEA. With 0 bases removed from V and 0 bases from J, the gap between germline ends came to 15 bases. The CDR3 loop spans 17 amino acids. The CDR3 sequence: CSVEDQGGRSSYNEQFF. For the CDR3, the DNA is TGCAGCGTTGAAGATCAAGGGGGTCGTAGCTCCTACAATGAGCAGTTCTTC.

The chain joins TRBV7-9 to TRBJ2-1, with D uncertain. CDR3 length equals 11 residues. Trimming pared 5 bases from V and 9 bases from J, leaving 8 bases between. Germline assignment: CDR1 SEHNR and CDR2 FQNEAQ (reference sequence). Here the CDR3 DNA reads TGTGCCAGCAGCCTCCCCGGTGAGCAGTTCTTC. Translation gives CASSLPGEQFF.

CDR3 sequence (DNA): TGTGCCATCAGTCCCACGGTTAACTATGGCTACACCTTC. Translation gives CAISPTVNYGYTF. The rearrangement uses TRBV10-3 and TRBJ1-2; the D is unclear. In germline, CDR1 is ENHRY, CDR2 SYGVKD. Trimming took off 5 bases at V and 1 base at J, with 8 bases between the two ends. This CDR3 contains 13 residues.

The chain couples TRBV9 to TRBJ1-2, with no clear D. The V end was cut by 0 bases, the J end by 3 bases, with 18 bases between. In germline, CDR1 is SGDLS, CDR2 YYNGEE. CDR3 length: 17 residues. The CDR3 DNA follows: TGTGCCAGCAGCGTAGAACTACTGGGTTACCTAGACTATGGCTACACCTTC. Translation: CASSVELLGYLDYGYTF.

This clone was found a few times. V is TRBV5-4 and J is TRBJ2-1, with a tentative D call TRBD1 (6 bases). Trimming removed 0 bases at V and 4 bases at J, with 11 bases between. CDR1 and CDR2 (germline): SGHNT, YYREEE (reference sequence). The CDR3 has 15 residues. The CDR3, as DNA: TGTGCCAGCAGCTTGGGGCAGGGGTTTTACAATGAGCAGTTCTTC. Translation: CASSLGQGFYNEQFF.

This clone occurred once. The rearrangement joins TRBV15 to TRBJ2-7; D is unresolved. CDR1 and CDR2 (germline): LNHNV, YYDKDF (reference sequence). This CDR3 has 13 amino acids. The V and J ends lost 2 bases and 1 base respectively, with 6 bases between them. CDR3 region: CATSRSLSYEQYF. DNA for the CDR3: TGTGCCACCAGCAGATCCCTGTCCTACGAGCAGTACTTC.

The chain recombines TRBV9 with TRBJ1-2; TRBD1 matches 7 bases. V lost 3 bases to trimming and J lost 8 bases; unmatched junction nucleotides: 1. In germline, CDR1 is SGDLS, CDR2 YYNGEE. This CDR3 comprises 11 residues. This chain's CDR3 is CASSGQGGYTF. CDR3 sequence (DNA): TGTGCCAGCAGCGGACAGGGAGGCTACACCTTC.

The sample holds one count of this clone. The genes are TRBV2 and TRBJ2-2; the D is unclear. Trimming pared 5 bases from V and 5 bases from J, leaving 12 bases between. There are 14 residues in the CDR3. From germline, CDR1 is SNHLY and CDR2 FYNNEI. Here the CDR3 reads CASSPQTVTGELFF. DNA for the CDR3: TGTGCCAGCAGTCCTCAAACTGTGACCGGGGAGCTGTTTTTT.

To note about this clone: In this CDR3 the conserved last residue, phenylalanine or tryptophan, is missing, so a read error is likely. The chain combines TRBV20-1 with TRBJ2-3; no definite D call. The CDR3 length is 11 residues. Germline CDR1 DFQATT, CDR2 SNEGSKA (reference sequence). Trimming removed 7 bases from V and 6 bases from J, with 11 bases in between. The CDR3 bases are TGCAGTGGGAGCCCCCGGGATACGCAGTATGTT. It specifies CSGSPRDTQYV.

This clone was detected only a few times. CDR3 protein: CASSITGTANEKLFF. CDR3 nucleotides: TGTGCCAGCAGCATTACCGGGACAGCTAATGAAAAACTGTTTTTT. The chain is built from TRBV7-9 and TRBJ1-4; 7 bases line up with TRBD1. With 5 bases clipped from V and 3 bases from J, the junction kept 6 bases outside the gene matches. In germline, CDR1 is SEHNR, CDR2 FQNEAQ (reference sequence). The CDR3 loop spans 15 amino acids.

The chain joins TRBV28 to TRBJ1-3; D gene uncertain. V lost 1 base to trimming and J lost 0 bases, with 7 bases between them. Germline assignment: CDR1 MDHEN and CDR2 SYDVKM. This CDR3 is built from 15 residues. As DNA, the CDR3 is TGTGCCAGCAGTTTATATCCAGACTCTGGAAACACCATATATTTT. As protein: CASSLYPDSGNTIYF.

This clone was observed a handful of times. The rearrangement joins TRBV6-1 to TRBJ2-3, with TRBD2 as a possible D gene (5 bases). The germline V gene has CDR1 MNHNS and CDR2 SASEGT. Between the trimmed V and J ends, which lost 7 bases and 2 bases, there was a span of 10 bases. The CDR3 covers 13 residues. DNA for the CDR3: TGTGCCAGCAAGGAGCGGCCCACAGATACGCAGTATTTT. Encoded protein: CASKERPTDTQYF.

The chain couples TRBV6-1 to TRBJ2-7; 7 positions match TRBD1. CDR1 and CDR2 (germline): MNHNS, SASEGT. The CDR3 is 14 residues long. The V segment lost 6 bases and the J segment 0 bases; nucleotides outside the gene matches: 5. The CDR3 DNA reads TGTGCCAGCAGCTCGGGACAGATCTCCTACGAGCAGTACTTC. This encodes CASSSGQISYEQYF.

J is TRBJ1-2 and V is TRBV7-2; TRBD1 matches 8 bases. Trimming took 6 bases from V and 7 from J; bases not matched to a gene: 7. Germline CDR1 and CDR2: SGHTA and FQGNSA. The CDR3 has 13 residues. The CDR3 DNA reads TGTGCCAGCAGGGCGACAGGGGTTAGTGGCTACACCTTC. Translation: CASRATGVSGYTF.

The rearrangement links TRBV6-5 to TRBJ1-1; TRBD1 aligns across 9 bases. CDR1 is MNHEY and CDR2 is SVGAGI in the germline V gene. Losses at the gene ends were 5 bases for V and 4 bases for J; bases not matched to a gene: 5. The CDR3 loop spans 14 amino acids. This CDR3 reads CASSNPTGGTEAFF. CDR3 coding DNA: TGTGCCAGCAGTAACCCGACAGGGGGCACTGAAGCTTTCTTT.

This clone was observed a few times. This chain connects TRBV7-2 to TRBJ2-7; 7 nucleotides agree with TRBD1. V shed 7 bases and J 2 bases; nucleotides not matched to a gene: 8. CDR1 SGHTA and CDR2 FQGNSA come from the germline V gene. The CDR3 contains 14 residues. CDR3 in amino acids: CASTKGAGPYEQYF. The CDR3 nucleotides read TGTGCCAGCACCAAGGGGGCAGGGCCCTACGAGCAGTACTTC.

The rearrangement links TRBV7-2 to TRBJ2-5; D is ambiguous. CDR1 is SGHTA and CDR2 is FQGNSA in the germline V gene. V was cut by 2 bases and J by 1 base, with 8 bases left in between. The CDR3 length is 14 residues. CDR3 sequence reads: CASSLSTFQETQYF. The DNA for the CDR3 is TGTGCCAGCAGCTTATCGACATTCCAAGAGACCCAGTACTTC.

The CDR3 reads CASSKTLTGFNTEAFF. The CDR3 bases are TGTGCCAGTAGTAAAACCCTGACAGGGTTCAACACTGAAGCTTTCTTT. V gene TRBV19 combines with J gene TRBJ1-1, with 7 bases matching TRBD1. The CDR3 has 16 residues. The trim removed 4 bases at V and 2 bases at J, leaving 10 bases unmatched. Per the germline V gene, CDR1 is LNHDA and CDR2 is SQIVND (reference sequence).

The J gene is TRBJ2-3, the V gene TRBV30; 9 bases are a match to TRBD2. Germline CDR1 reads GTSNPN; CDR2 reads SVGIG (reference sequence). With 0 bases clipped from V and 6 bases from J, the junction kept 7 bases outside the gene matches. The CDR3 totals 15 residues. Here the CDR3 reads CAWSVGGREGDTQYF. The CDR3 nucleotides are TGTGCCTGGAGTGTAGGCGGGAGGGAGGGGGATACGCAGTATTTT.